Shown below are 2 T cell receptor beta chains from a single sample sequenced in a study of blood T cell repertoires in COVID-19. Using immunoSEQ multiplex PCR, the repertoire was profiled, and TCRdb retains in-frame clones only, with some absent. Of 45,000 to 55,000 clones in the sample, just over 85% were seen once. Sequencing was carried out using peripheral blood. The receptors were sampled from a man aged 70 or older with active COVID-19.

This clone was observed a few times. The J gene is TRBJ1-5, the V gene TRBV30; 7 nucleotides align to TRBD1. The CDR3 loop spans 15 amino acids. Looked up from germline, CDR1 is GTSNPN and CDR2 is SVGIG (reference sequence). V gave up 0 bases and J gave up 7 bases; unmatched junction bases: 9. In DNA form, the CDR3 reads TGTGCCTGGAGTGTAGGGGTAGGAGGGGGCCAGCCCCAGCATTTT. As protein: CAWSVGVGGGQPQHF.

The chain carries TRBV24-1 and TRBJ2-3, with D possibly TRBD2 on 6 matching bases. Germline CDR1 and CDR2: KGHDR and SFDVKD. The CDR3 has 13 residues. V gave up 3 bases and J gave up 7 bases, with 10 bases separating them. CDR3 nucleotide sequence: TGTGCCACCAGTGATCGGGGGAAACATACGCAGTATTTT. Its protein is CATSDRGKHTQYF.